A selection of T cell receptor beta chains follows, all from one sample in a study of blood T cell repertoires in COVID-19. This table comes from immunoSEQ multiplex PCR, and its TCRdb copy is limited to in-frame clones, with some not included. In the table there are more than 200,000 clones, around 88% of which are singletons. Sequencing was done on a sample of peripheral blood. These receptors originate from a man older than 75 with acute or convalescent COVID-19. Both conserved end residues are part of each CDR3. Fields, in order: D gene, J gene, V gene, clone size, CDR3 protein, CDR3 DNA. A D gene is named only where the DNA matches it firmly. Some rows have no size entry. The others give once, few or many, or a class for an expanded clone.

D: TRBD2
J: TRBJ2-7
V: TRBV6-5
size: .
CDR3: CASSYSLALAGGEQYF
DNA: TGTGCCAGCAGTTACTCCCTCGCCCTAGCGGGAGGCGAGCAGTACTTC

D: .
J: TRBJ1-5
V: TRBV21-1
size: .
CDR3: CASRTGGYGNQPQHF
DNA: TGTGCCAGCAGGACAGGGGGGTATGGCAATCAGCCCCAGCATTTT

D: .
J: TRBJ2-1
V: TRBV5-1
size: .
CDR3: CASSFPLQGNEQFF
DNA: TGCGCCAGCAGCTTTCCATTACAGGGCAATGAGCAGTTCTTC

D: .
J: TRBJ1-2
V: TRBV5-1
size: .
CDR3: CASSLYGGYGYTF
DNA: TGCGCCAGCAGCTTGTACGGGGGGTATGGCTACACCTTC

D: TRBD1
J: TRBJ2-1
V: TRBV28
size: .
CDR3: CASSLRTGGLNEQFF
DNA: TGTGCCAGCAGTTTAAGGACAGGGGGTCTGAATGAGCAGTTCTTC

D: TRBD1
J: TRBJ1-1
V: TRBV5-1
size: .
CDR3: CASQDTGGQTEAFF
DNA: TGCGCCAGCCAGGACACAGGGGGACAGACTGAAGCTTTCTTT

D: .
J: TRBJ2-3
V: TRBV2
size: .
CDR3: CASSARDRTDTQYF
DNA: TGTGCCAGCAGTGCGCGGGACAGAACAGATACGCAGTATTTT

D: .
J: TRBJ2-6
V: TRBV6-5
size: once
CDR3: CASSSSRSTGANVLTF
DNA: TGTGCCAGCAGTTCAAGTAGGAGTACAGGGGCCAACGTCCTGACTTTC

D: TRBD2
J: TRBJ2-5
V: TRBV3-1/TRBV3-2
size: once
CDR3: CASSSRGQETQYF
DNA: TGTGCCAGCAGCTCGCGGGGGCAAGAGACCCAGTACTTC

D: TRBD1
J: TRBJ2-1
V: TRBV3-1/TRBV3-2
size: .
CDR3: CASSQGQGADNEQFF
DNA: TGTGCCAGCAGCCAAGGACAGGGGGCGGACAATGAGCAGTTCTTC

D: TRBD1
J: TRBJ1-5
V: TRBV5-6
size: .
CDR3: CASSFGTGGNQPQHF
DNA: TGTGCCAGCAGCTTTGGGACAGGGGGCAATCAGCCCCAGCATTTT

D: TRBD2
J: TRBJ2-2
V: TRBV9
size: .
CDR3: CASSVALAGNTGELFF
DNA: TGTGCCAGCAGCGTAGCTCTAGCGGGGAACACCGGGGAGCTGTTTTTT

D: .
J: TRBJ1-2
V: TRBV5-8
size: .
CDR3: CASSLYRDYGYTF
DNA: TGTGCCAGCAGCTTGTACAGGGACTATGGCTACACCTTC

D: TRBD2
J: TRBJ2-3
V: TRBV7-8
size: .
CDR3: CASSLVTGGSTDTQYF
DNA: TGTGCCAGCTCCCTGGTAACGGGGGGGAGCACAGATACGCAGTATTTT

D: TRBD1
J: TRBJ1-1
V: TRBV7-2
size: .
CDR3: CASRGPGTGGEAFF
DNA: TGTGCCAGCAGGGGTCCCGGGACAGGGGGTGAAGCTTTCTTT

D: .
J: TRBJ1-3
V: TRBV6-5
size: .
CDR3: CASSYTLGSSGNTIYF
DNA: TGTGCCAGCAGTTACACTTTAGGGAGCTCTGGAAACACCATATATTTT

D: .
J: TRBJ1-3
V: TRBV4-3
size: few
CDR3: CASSQDGNSGNTIYF
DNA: TGCGCCAGCAGTCAAGACGGTAACTCTGGAAACACCATATATTTT

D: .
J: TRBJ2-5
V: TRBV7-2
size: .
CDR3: CASSFIADFQETQYF
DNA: TGTGCCAGCAGCTTTATAGCAGACTTCCAAGAGACCCAGTACTTC

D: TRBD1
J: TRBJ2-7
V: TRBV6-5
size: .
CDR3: CASSYWTGSYEQYF
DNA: TGTGCCAGCAGTTACTGGACAGGCTCCTACGAGCAGTACTTC

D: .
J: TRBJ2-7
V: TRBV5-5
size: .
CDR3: CASSFQTVGAGEQYF
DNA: TGTGCCAGCAGCTTCCAGACAGTGGGGGCTGGCGAGCAGTACTTC

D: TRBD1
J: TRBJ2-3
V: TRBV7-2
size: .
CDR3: CASSSQGQVADTQYF
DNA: TGTGCCAGCAGCTCCCAAGGACAGGTTGCAGATACGCAGTATTTT

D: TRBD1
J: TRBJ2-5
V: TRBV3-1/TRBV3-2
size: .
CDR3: CASSRRGPETQYF
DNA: TGTGCCAGCAGCCGAAGGGGGCCGGAGACCCAGTACTTC

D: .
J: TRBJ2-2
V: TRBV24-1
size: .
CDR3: CATGGTTNTGELFF
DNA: TGTGCCACCGGGGGGACGACGAACACCGGGGAGCTGTTTTTT

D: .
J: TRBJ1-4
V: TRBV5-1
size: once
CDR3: CASSLEGGRPNEKLFF
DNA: TGCGCCAGCAGCTTGGAAGGAGGGAGGCCTAATGAAAAACTGTTTTTT

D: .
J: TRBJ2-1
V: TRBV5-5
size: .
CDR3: CATQQRETSYNEQFF
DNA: TGTGCCACCCAACAACGGGAGACCTCCTACAATGAGCAGTTCTTC

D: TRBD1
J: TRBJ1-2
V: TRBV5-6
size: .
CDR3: CASSRTWTGGLPNYGYTF
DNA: TGTGCCAGCAGCCGTACTTGGACAGGGGGCCTCCCTAACTATGGCTACACCTTC

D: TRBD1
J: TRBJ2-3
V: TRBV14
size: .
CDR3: CASSHLPGQSSTDTQYF
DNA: TGTGCCAGCAGCCACCTACCGGGACAGTCGAGCACAGATACGCAGTATTTT

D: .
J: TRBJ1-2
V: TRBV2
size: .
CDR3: CASSEGTTRYGYTF
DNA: TGTGCCAGCAGTGAAGGCACTACCCGCTATGGCTACACCTTC